This TCR beta chain was captured by sequencing in a study of spatial heterogeneity in lung cancer. This clonotype was counted a few times. Indicated time point: blood at routine non-recurrence follow-up after resection. The CDR3 length is 15 residues. V gave up 5 bases and J gave up 1 base, with 11 bases separating them. A single record per CDR3 protein comes from TCRdb applying MiXCR to the 5' RACE reads. Found here are about 120,000 distinct CDR3 sequences, 11% of them singletons; the top ten hold roughly 24%. This receptor was identified in a female donor with early-stage non-small cell lung cancer. V gene TRBV12-3 or TRBV12-4 combines with J gene TRBJ2-2; D is unresolved. Source: PBMCs, taken at follow-up. For the CDR3, the DNA is TGTGCCAGCAGTCTCGACGCACGGAACACCGGGGAGCTGTTTTTT. Translating it yields CASSLDARNTGELFF.